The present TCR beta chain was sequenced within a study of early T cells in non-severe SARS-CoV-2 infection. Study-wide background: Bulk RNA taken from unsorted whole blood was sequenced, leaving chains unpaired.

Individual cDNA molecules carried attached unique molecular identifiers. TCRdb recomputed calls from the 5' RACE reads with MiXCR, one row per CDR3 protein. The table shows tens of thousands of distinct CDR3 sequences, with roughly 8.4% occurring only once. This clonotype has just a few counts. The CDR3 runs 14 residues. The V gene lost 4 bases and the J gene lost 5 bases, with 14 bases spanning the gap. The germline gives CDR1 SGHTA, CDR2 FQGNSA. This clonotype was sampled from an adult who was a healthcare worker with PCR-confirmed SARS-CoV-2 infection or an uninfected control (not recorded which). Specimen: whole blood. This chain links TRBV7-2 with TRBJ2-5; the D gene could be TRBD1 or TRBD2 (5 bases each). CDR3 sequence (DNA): TGTGCCAGCAGCTCCATGGGGGAAGCGGAGACCCAGTACTTC. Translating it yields CASSSMGEAETQYF.